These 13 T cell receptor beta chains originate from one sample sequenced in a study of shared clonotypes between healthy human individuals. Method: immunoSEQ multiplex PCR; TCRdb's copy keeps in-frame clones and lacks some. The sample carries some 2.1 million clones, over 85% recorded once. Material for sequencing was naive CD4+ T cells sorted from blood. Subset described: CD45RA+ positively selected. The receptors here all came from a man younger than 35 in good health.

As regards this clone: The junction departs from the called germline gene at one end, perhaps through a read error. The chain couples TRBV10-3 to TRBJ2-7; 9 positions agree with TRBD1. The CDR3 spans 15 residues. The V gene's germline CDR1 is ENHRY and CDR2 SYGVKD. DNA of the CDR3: TGTGCCAGCAGTACAGGGGGCGCCGGTTCAGGCGAGCAGTACTTC. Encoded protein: CASSTGGAGSGEQYF.

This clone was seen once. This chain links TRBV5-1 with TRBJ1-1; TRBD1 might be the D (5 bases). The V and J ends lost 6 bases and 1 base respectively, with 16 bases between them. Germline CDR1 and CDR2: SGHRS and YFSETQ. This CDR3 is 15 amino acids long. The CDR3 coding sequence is TGCGCCAGCACCAGAGTTGGAGGGGCGAACACTGAAGCTTTCTTT. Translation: CASTRVGGANTEAFF.

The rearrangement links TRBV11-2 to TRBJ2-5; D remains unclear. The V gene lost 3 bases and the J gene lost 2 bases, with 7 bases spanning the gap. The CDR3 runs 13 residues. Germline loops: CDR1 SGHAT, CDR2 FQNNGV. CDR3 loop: CASSLSAQETQYF. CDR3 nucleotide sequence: TGTGCCAGCAGCTTGTCAGCTCAAGAGACCCAGTACTTC.

CDR3 sequence: CASRTSGSGYTF. CDR3 DNA sequence: TGTGCCAGCAGAACTTCAGGGAGCGGCTACACCTTC. V and J are TRBV6-6 and TRBJ1-2, with a possible D match to TRBD1 (5 bases). Trimming pared 6 bases from V and 8 bases from J, leaving 13 bases between. The CDR3 loop spans 12 amino acids. Germline lookup yields CDR1 MNHNY and CDR2 SVGAGI (reference sequence).

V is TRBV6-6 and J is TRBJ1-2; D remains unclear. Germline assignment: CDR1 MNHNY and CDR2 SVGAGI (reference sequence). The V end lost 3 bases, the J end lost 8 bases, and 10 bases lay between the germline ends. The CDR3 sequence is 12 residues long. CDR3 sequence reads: CASSYDVGGYTF. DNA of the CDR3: TGTGCCAGCAGTTATGACGTGGGAGGCTACACCTTC.

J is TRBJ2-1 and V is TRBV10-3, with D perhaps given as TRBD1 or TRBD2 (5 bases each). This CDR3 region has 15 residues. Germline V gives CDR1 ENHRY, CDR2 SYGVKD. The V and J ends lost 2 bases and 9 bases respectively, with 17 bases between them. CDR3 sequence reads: CAISEAPGAATEQFF. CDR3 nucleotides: TGTGCCATCAGTGAGGCGCCCGGGGCGGCGACTGAGCAGTTCTTC.

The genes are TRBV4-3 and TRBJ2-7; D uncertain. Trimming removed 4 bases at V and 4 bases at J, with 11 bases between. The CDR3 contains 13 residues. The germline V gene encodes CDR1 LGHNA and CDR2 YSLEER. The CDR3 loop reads CASSLDVGYEQYF. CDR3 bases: TGCGCCAGCAGCCTCGACGTTGGATACGAGCAGTACTTC.

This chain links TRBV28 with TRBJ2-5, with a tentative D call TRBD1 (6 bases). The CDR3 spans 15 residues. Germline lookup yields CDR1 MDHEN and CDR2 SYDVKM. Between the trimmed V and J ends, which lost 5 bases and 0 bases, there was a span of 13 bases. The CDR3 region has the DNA TGTGCCAGCAGTCCCTCCGGGACACACCAAGAGACCCAGTACTTC. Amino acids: CASSPSGTHQETQYF. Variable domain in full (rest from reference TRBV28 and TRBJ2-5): DVKVTQSSRYLVKRTGEKVFLECVQDMDHENMFWYRQDPGLGLRLIYFSYDVKMKEKGDIPEGYSVSREKKERFSLILESASTNQTSMYLCASSPSGTHQETQYFGPGTRLLVL.

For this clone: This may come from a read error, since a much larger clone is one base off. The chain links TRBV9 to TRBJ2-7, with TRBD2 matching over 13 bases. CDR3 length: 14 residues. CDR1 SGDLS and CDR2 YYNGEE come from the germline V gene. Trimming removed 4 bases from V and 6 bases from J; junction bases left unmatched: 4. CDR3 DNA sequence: TGTGCCAGCAGCTCCGGACTAGCGGGAGTCGAGCAGTACTTC. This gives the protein CASSSGLAGVEQYF.

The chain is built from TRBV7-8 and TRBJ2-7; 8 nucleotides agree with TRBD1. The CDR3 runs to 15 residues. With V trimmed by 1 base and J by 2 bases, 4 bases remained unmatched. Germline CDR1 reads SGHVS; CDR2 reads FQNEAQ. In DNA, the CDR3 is TGTGCCAGCAGCTTAGTTAGGACAGGGACCTACGAGCAGTACTTC. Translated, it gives CASSLVRTGTYEQYF.

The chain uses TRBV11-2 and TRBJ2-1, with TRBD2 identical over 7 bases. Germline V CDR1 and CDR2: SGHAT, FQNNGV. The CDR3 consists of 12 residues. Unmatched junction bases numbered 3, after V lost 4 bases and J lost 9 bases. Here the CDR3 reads CASSWDYSEQFF. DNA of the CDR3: TGTGCCAGCAGCTGGGACTATTCTGAGCAGTTCTTC.

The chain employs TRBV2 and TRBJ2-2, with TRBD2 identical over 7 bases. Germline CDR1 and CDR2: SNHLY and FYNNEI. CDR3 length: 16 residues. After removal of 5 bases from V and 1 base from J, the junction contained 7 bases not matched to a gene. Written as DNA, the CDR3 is TGTGCCAGCAGTCAGGCCGGGACTAAGAACACCGGGGAGCTGTTTTTT. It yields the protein CASSQAGTKNTGELFF.

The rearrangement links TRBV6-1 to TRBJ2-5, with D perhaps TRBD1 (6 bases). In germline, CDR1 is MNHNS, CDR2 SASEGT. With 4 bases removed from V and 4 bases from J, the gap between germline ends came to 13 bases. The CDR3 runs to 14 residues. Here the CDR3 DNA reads TGTGCCAGCAGTGGGGAACAGGGCAGAGAGACCCAGTACTTC. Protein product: CASSGEQGRETQYF.